A single sample gave rise to the 25 T cell receptor beta chains below, sequenced in a study of T cell repertoires in cytomegalovirus infection. Antigens of these TCRs are unknown. TCRdb reprocessed the reads via MiXCR and lists one record per CDR3 protein. The sample consists of about 120,000 distinct CDR3 sequences, around 30% of them appearing once. Sequences were derived from CD8+ T cells from cultured PBMCs, sampled from culture after CMV antigen stimulation. All receptors come from a human donor in good health (CMV status not recorded). Some clones in this sample may be carry-over from other donors' samples.

This clonotype was found a few times. The rearrangement joins TRBV18 to TRBJ2-3, with TRBD1 matching over 7 bases. Trimming removed 3 bases from V and 4 bases from J; junction bases left unmatched: 4. Germline loops: CDR1 KGHSH, CDR2 LQKENI. This CDR3 spans 14 amino acids. The DNA of the CDR3 is TGTGCCAGCTCACCTGGACAGGCCGCAGATACGCAGTATTTT. This codes for CASSPGQAADTQYF.

Many counts were recorded for this clonotype. This chain uses TRBV5-6 with TRBJ1-2; tentatively, D is TRBD1 (5 bases). Trimming left V 2 bases short and J 8 bases short, with 10 bases between. The germline CDR1 and CDR2 sequences are SGHDT and YYEEEE. The CDR3 has 12 residues. CDR3 sequence reads: CASSFPGKGYTF. The CDR3 nucleotides read TGTGCCAGCAGCTTTCCAGGGAAGGGCTACACCTTC.

The chain employs TRBV2 and TRBJ2-5; TRBD2 might be the D (5 bases). Looked up from germline, CDR1 is SNHLY and CDR2 is FYNNEI. The CDR3 runs 15 residues. V lost 3 bases to trimming and J lost 5 bases, with 16 bases between them. CDR3 protein: CASSDLSGPRETQYF. CDR3 nucleotide sequence: TGTGCCAGCAGTGATCTCAGCGGTCCTCGGGAGACCCAGTACTTC.

CDR3 in amino acids: CASSLDVGNTEAFF. CDR3 nucleotides: TGTGCCAGCAGCCTCGATGTAGGGAACACTGAAGCTTTCTTT. V usage is TRBV6-1 and J usage is TRBJ1-1; no reliable D call. In germline, CDR1 is MNHNS, CDR2 SASEGT. The CDR3 runs 14 residues. The V and J ends lost 6 bases and 1 base respectively, with 12 bases between them.

This clonotype came up a few times. V gene TRBV27 combines with J gene TRBJ1-2; D remains ambiguous. The CDR3 totals 14 residues. V shed 6 bases and J shed 7 bases, with 18 bases lying between them. The germline gives CDR1 MNHEY, CDR2 SMNVEV (reference sequence). In DNA form, the CDR3 reads TGTGCCAGCAGCCTGAAGGGCAGCCTGGGTGGCTACACCTTC. This gives the protein CASSLKGSLGGYTF.

This clonotype was seen only a few times. The J gene is TRBJ1-1, the V gene TRBV19, with 7 bases that match TRBD1. V lost 3 bases to trimming and J lost 0 bases; unmatched junction nucleotides: 10. This CDR3 is 17 amino acids long. Germline CDR1 reads LNHDA; CDR2 reads SQIVND (reference sequence). The chain's CDR3 is CASSIQGKTGMNTEAFF. The CDR3, as DNA: TGTGCCAGTAGTATTCAGGGGAAGACAGGGATGAACACTGAAGCTTTCTTT.

This clonotype was picked up a small number of times. The chain uses TRBV4-3 and TRBJ2-7; 7 nucleotides line up with TRBD1. Unmatched junction bases numbered 9, after V lost 4 bases and J lost 3 bases. Germline assignment: CDR1 LGHNA and CDR2 YSLEER. The CDR3 length is 15 residues. CDR3 in DNA: TGCGCCAGCAGCCTATCTTTAGGGACAGTCTACGAGCAGTACTTC. Residues: CASSLSLGTVYEQYF.

This clonotype was counted between two and nine times. V usage is TRBV7-9 and J usage is TRBJ2-6, with D hard to call. V was shortened by 3 bases and J by 0 bases, with 9 bases between the two germline ends. The CDR3 is 16 residues long. Looked up from germline, CDR1 is SEHNR and CDR2 is FQNEAQ (reference sequence). The CDR3 DNA reads TGTGCCAGCAGCTTGCCCGACTTCTCTGGGGCCAACGTCCTGACTTTC. It is translated as CASSLPDFSGANVLTF.

The rearrangement joins TRBV28 to TRBJ2-7; tentative D call: TRBD1 (5 bases). Deletions cut 8 bases from V and 2 bases from J, with 10 bases between. Germline lookup yields CDR1 MDHEN and CDR2 SYDVKM. The CDR3 loop spans 12 amino acids. In nucleotides, the CDR3 is TGTGCCAGCCATGACAGAACCTACGAGCAGTACTTC. Amino acids: CASHDRTYEQYF.

V gene TRBV6-1 combines with J gene TRBJ1-2, with D possibly being TRBD1 (5 bases). The CDR3 is 13 amino acids. CDR1 is MNHNS and CDR2 is SASEGT in the germline V gene. V was trimmed by 8 bases and J by 6 bases, leaving 16 bases between them. CDR3 sequence reads: CASGGATTDGYTF. In nucleotides, the CDR3 is TGTGCCAGCGGCGGGGCGACGACGGATGGCTACACCTTC.

The rearrangement links TRBV28 to TRBJ2-7; no firm D call. Germline V gene lookup returns CDR1 MDHEN and CDR2 SYDVKM. The CDR3 runs to 12 residues. V lost 2 bases and J lost 3, with 5 bases in between. The CDR3 here is CASSLRHYEQYF. CDR3 bases: TGTGCCAGCAGTTTAAGACACTACGAGCAGTACTTC.

This clonotype was found a few times. The chain employs TRBV7-9 and TRBJ2-7, with a weak D call TRBD2 (6 bases). Deletions cut 5 bases from V and 3 bases from J, with 14 bases between. The germline gives CDR1 SEHNR, CDR2 FQNEAQ (reference sequence). CDR3 length equals 14 residues. CDR3 in amino acids: CASSPPTRNYEQYF. DNA for the CDR3: TGTGCCAGCAGCCCCCCGACTAGGAACTACGAGCAGTACTTC.

CDR3 nucleotide sequence: TGTGCCAGCAGCCCGGAGGCCAGCGGGGGCTACACCTTC. Its protein is CASSPEASGGYTF. This sequence joins TRBV27 and TRBJ1-2; D uncertain. The CDR3 loop spans 13 amino acids. Trimming left V 6 bases short and J 8 bases short, with 16 bases between. Germline V CDR1 and CDR2: MNHEY, SMNVEV (reference sequence).

This clonotype has only a few counts. The chain links TRBV19 to TRBJ1-5; 8 nucleotides align to TRBD1. Germline values: CDR1 LNHDA, CDR2 SQIVND (reference sequence). The CDR3 loop spans 16 amino acids. Trimming at V came to 6 bases and at J to 5 bases, leaving 12 bases not matched to a gene. The chain's CDR3 is CASRVSRGQGDQPQHF. The CDR3 nucleotides read TGTGCCAGTAGAGTATCGCGCGGACAGGGTGATCAGCCCCAGCATTTT.

This chain connects TRBV6-5 to TRBJ2-1, with 7 bases fitting TRBD2. CDR1 and CDR2 from the germline V gene are MNHEY and SVGAGI. The CDR3 consists of 17 residues. The V gene end was trimmed by 2 bases and the J gene end by 0 bases; junction bases not matched to a gene: 7. CDR3 in amino acids: CASSYARRGSSYNEQFF. The CDR3 DNA reads as TGTGCCAGCAGTTACGCAAGGCGGGGGAGCTCCTACAATGAGCAGTTCTTC.

This clonotype was counted a few times. This chain joins TRBV6-6 and TRBJ2-2; D call uncertain. Germline V gives CDR1 MNHNY, CDR2 SVGAGI (reference sequence). The CDR3 has 15 residues. The V gene lost 0 bases and the J gene lost 5 bases, with 10 bases spanning the gap. In DNA form, the CDR3 reads TGTGCCAGCAGTTACTCCCCCTCTGGAACCGGGGAGCTGTTTTTT. As protein: CASSYSPSGTGELFF.

The rearrangement joins TRBV19 to TRBJ1-1, with 8 bases aligning to TRBD1. The CDR3 length is 16 residues. V dropped 7 bases and J dropped 6; count of bases not matched to a gene: 16. Germline CDR1 is LNHDA and CDR2 is SQIVND (reference sequence). The CDR3 region is CASTPWPGQGVPEAFF. CDR3 in DNA: TGTGCCAGTACCCCATGGCCCGGACAGGGTGTCCCTGAAGCTTTCTTT.

The J gene is TRBJ2-7, the V gene TRBV6-1, with D perhaps assigned TRBD1 or TRBD2 (5 bases each). The CDR3 has 15 residues. Per the germline V gene, CDR1 is MNHNS and CDR2 is SASEGT. The germline V and J ends were trimmed by 5 bases and 0 bases, with 14 bases remaining between them. CDR3 residues: CASSSRRGDSYEQYF. CDR3 DNA: TGTGCCAGCAGTTCTCGACGAGGGGACTCCTACGAGCAGTACTTC.

The V call is TRBV18, the J call TRBJ2-7; D gene ambiguous. The V end was cut by 3 bases, the J end by 1 base, with 4 bases between. Germline-derived CDR1 and CDR2 are KGHSH and LQKENI. The CDR3 length is 12 residues. CDR3 loop: CASSPLSYEQYF. CDR3 in DNA: TGTGCCAGCTCACCCCTTTCCTACGAGCAGTACTTC.

The genes are TRBV19 and TRBJ1-1; TRBD1 might be the D (5 bases). The CDR3 has 13 residues. Trimming left V 4 bases short and J 4 bases short, with 10 bases between. Germline assignment: CDR1 LNHDA and CDR2 SQIVND (reference sequence). CDR3 sequence: CASSTGHATEAFF. As DNA, the CDR3 is TGTGCCAGTAGTACGGGGCACGCCACTGAAGCTTTCTTT.

There are many counts of this clonotype. This chain uses TRBV11-2 with TRBJ1-2; a weak D match, TRBD1 (5 bases). V lost 5 bases, J lost 1 base, and 17 bases lay in between. CDR1 is SGHAT and CDR2 is FQNNGV in the germline V gene. The CDR3 runs 16 residues. Here the CDR3 reads CASSGTDPIINYGYTF. DNA for the CDR3: TGTGCCAGCAGCGGGACGGACCCGATTATTAACTATGGCTACACCTTC.

The chain links TRBV4-1 to TRBJ2-1, with 10 bases aligning to TRBD2. Trimming at V came to 2 bases and at J to 8 bases, leaving 9 bases not matched to a gene. Per germline, CDR1 MGHRA and CDR2 YSYEKL. The CDR3 has 16 amino acids. CDR3 in amino acids: CASSQSQRGGFYEQFF. For the CDR3, the DNA is TGCGCCAGCAGCCAATCCCAGCGGGGGGGCTTTTATGAGCAGTTCTTC.

This clonotype was observed a handful of times. The chain uses TRBV11-2 and TRBJ2-7; D might be TRBD2 (5 bases). This CDR3 contains 16 residues. V dropped 1 base and J dropped 4 bases, with 17 bases sitting between them. From germline, CDR1 is SGHAT and CDR2 FQNNGV. CDR3 DNA sequence: TGTGCCAGCAGCTTAGCTCGAGGCCTCACGGGGTACGAGCAGTACTTC. Translation gives CASSLARGLTGYEQYF. The full variable domain, rest sourced from reference TRBV11-2 and TRBJ2-7, is EAGVAQSPRYKIIEKRQSVAFWCNPISGHATLYWYQQILGQGPKLLIQFQNNGVVDDSQLPKDRFSAERLKGVDSTLKIQPAKLEDSAVYLCASSLARGLTGYEQYFGPGTRLTVT.

This clonotype has at least ten counts. CDR3 protein: CASSGREKKETQYF. The CDR3 bases are TGTGCCAGCAGCGGCCGGGAAAAGAAAGAGACCCAGTACTTC. The gene calls are TRBV7-2 and TRBJ2-5; tentative D call: TRBD2 (5 bases). The germline V gene has CDR1 SGHTA and CDR2 FQGNSA. This CDR3 comprises 14 residues. V shed 5 bases and J shed 3 bases, with 13 bases lying between them.

The chain is built from TRBV19 and TRBJ2-1, with 10 bases fitting TRBD2. This CDR3 is built from 14 residues. In germline, CDR1 is LNHDA, CDR2 SQIVND (reference sequence). The V gene end was trimmed by 6 bases and the J gene end by 4 bases; junction bases not matched to a gene: 3. The CDR3 loop is CASRAGGFYNEQFF. As DNA, the CDR3 is TGTGCCAGTAGAGCGGGGGGGTTTTACAATGAGCAGTTCTTC.